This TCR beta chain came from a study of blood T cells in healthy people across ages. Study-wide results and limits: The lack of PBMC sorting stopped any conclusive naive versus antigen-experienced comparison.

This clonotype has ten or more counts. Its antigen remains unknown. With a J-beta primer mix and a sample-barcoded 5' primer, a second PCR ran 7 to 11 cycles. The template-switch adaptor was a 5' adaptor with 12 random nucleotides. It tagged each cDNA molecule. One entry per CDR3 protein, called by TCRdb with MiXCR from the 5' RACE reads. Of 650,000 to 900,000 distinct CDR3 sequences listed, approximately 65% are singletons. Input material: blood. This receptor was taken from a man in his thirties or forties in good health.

The CDR3 sequence is CASSDDTGHVTDTQYF. Here the CDR3 DNA reads TGTGCCAGCAGCGACGATACAGGGCACGTCACAGATACGCAGTATTTT. V and J are TRBV11-2 and TRBJ2-3; a weak D match, TRBD1 (6 bases). Germline V gives CDR1 SGHAT, CDR2 FQNNGV. V was pared by 5 bases and J by 2 bases, with 17 bases between. This CDR3 is built from 16 residues.